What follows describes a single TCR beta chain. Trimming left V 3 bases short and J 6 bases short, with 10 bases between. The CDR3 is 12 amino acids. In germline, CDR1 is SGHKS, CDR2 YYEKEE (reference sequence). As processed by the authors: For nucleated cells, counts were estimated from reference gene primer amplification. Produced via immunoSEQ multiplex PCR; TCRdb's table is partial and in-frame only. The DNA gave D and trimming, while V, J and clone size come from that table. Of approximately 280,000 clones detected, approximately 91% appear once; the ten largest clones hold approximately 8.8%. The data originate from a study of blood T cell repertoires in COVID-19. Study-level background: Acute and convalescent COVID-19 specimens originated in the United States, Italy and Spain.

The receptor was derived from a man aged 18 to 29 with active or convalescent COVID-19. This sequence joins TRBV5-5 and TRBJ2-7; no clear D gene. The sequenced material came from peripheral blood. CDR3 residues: CASSYVVSEQYF. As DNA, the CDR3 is TGTGCCAGCAGCTACGTAGTGTCCGAGCAGTACTTC.